The T cell receptor beta chain described here comes from a study of blood T cell repertoires in COVID-19 (dated by TCRdb to the early 2020s). Broadly, across the study: Samples covering the acute and convalescent phases of COVID-19 were provided by collaborators in the United States, Italy and Spain. The prospective study material was composed of cDNA or gDNA derived from T cells, B-cell-depleted T cells, or PBMCs. Deeply sampled blood TCRbeta repertoires from subjects exposed to, actively infected with, or recovered from COVID-19 were included in the dataset. The repertoires were released in a freely available public database meant as a resource for research on the immune response to SARS-CoV-2. Samples were obtained from the ongoing ImmuneRACE study (first 160 participants) and from 1,254 subjects provided by 6 global collaborators. Nearly every sample came with metadata listing a de-identified subject ID, COVID-19 status, age in years and sex. Where available, HLA class I and class II types were taken from metadata supplied by the sample provider and were not determined by assay-based typing. General findings and caveats noted by the study authors: The amount of clinical and demographic metadata varied by source and participant and was provided uncurated.

TCRbeta CDR3 regions were amplified from genomic DNA using the immunoSEQ Assay, a bias-controlled multiplex PCR. For the original study's pipeline: The number of nucleated cells in each sample was estimated by amplification of reference gene primers within the assay. To quantify the absolute abundance of each unique TCRbeta CDR3 rearrangement, sequence reads were collapsed and filtered. For each sample, productive Simpson clonality was calculated as the square root of Simpson's diversity index over productive rearrangements. TCRdb mirrors the immuneACCESS table, restricted to in-frame sequences. Some clones are absent from its copies; in checked studies, under half trace to an unresolved V gene, and the reason for the others is unknown. The V and J calls and the clone size are those of that table, but D and trimming were determined from the DNA. The sample has 250,000 to 300,000 clones on record, 70% to 90% of them singletons. The ten largest clonotypes hold around 0.92% of the sample.

Participants in the prospective study were enrolled through a virtual design, were aged roughly 18 to 100 years, and lived in roughly 26 United States geographic areas. In the prospective study, participants were assigned to cohorts based on the clinical history participants reported in a screening survey and a study questionnaire. For ImmuneRACE Cohort 3, a participant was defined as recovered based on two consecutive negative NP/OP PCR tests, clearance by a healthcare professional, or resolution of symptoms. In the prospective study, whole blood, serum and a nasopharyngeal or oropharyngeal swab were collected from each participant by mobile phlebotomists. Over a roughly two-month period, participants in the prospective study had the option of providing additional blood draws and questionnaires. Before DNA extraction, prospective study blood samples were shipped either frozen or at room temperature.

The CDR3 spans 14 residues, from the cysteine through the phenylalanine. Just CDR3 DNA is preserved here, 42 bases in frame from base 1. Based on the germline V gene (reference sequence), the CDR1 and CDR2 sequences are LNHDA and SQIVND. V sheds 2 bases and J sheds 3 bases, leaving 10 bases between their ends. This clone was seen just once. Its antigen remains unidentified. Base-call qualities are not available, and no considerably larger clone is one nucleotide away. Sequenced sample: PBMCs or T cells enriched from blood (not recorded which). The clonotype was recovered from a woman aged 25 to 45 who had recovered from COVID-19. The receptor chain draws on TRBV19 and TRBJ1-1; the D gene remains uncertain. The CDR3 protein: CASSIRVGDTEAFF. The DNA reads as follows: TGTGCCAGTAGTATACGCGTAGGAGACACTGAAGCTTTCTTT.